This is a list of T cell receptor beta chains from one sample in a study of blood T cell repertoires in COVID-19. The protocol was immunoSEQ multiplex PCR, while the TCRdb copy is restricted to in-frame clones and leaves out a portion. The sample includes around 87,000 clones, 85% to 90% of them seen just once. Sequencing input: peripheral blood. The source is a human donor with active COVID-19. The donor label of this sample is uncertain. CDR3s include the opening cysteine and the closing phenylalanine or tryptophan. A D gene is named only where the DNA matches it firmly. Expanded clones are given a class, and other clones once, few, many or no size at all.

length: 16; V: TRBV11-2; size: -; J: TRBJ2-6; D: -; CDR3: CASSSWALSGANVLTF; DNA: TGTGCCAGCAGCTCGTGGGCGCTCTCTGGGGCCAACGTCCTGACTTTC
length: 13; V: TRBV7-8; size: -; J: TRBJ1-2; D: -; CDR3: CASSLGLRAGYTF; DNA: TGTGCCAGCAGCTTAGGGCTCAGGGCAGGCTACACCTTC
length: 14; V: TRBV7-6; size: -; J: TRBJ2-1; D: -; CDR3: CASSLGAAPGEQFF; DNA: TGTGCCAGCAGCCTCGGAGCGGCCCCGGGGGAGCAGTTCTTC
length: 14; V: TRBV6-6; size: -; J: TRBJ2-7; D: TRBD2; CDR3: CASSWSGGPYEQYF; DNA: TGTGCCAGCAGCTGGAGCGGGGGCCCCTACGAGCAGTACTTC
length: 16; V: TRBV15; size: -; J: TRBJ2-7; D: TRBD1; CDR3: CATSSIQGMSSYEQYF; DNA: TGTGCCACCAGCAGCATACAGGGGATGAGCTCCTACGAGCAGTACTTC
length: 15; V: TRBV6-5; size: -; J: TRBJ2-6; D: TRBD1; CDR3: CASKNTGVGANVLTF; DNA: TGTGCCAGCAAAAATACAGGGGTCGGGGCCAACGTCCTGACTTTC
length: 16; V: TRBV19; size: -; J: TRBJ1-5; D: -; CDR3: CASSIFGRGPNQPQHF; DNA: TGTGCCAGTAGTATTTTTGGGAGGGGCCCAAATCAGCCCCAGCATTTT
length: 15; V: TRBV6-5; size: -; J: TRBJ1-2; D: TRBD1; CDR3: CASKNTYSGGSSYTF; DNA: TGTGCCAGCAAAAACACCTATTCAGGGGGGAGCAGCTACACCTTC
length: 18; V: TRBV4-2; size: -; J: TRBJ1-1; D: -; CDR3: CASSVLGSSGGVNTEAFF; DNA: TGTGCCAGCAGCGTCCTTGGGTCGAGCGGTGGGGTGAACACTGAAGCTTTCTTT
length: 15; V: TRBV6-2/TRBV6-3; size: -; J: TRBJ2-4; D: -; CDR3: CASSLPTGLGNIQYF; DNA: TGTGCCAGCAGTCTTCCAACAGGGTTGGGAAACATTCAGTACTTC
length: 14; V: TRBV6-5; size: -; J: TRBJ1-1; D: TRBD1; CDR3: CASWTTGQGQEAFF; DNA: TGTGCCAGCTGGACGACGGGACAGGGGCAGGAAGCTTTCTTT
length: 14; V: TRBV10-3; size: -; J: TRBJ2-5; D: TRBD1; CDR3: CAIRGDRGQETQYF; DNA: TGTGCCATCAGGGGGGACAGGGGGCAAGAGACCCAGTACTTC
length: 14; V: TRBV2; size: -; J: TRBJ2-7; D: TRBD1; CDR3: CASSAGTGAYEQYF; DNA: TGTGCCAGCAGTGCGGGGACAGGGGCCTACGAGCAGTACTTC
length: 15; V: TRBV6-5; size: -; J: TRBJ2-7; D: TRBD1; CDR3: CASSYQEQGAYEQYF; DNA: TGTGCCAGCAGTTACCAAGAACAGGGGGCCTACGAGCAGTACTTC
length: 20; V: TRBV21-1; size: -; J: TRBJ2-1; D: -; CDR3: CASSKAVFGRDRGLGNEQFF; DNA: TGTGCCAGCAGCAAAGCGGTTTTTGGACGGGACAGGGGTTTAGGGAATGAGCAGTTCTTC
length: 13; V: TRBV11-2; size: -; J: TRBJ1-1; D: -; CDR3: CASSLGAGTEAFF; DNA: TGTGCCAGCAGCTTAGGGGCGGGCACTGAAGCTTTCTTT
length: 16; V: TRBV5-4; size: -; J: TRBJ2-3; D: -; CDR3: CASSPPTKTGTDTQYF; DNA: TGTGCCAGCAGCCCGCCCACGAAGACTGGCACAGATACGCAGTATTTT
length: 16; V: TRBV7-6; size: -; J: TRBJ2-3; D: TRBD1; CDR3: CASSLGTGTGADTQYF; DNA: TGTGCCAGCAGCTTAGGCACCGGGACAGGGGCAGATACGCAGTATTTT
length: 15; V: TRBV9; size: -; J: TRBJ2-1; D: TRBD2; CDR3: CASSVNSGGAYEQFF; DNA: TGTGCCAGCAGCGTAAATAGCGGGGGGGCCTATGAGCAGTTCTTC
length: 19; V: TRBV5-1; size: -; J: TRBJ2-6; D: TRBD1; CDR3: CASSLHRQGGYSGANVLTF; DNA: TGCGCCAGCAGTTTGCACCGACAGGGTGGCTACTCTGGGGCCAACGTCCTGACTTTC
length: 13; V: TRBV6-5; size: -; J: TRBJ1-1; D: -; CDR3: CASSYGPGTEAFF; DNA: TGTGCCAGCAGTTACGGTCCGGGCACTGAAGCTTTCTTT
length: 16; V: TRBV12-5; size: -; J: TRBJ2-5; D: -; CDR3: CASGLVRFTHQETQYF; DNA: TGTGCTAGTGGTTTGGTACGCTTTACACACCAAGAGACCCAGTACTTC
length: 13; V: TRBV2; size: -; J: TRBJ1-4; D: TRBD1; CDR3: CAGTGQGREKLFF; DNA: TGTGCCGGAACGGGACAGGGTCGTGAAAAACTGTTTTTT
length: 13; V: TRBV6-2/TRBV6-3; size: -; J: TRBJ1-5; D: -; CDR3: CASSVTQGQPQHF; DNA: TGTGCCAGCAGTGTCACCCAGGGTCAGCCCCAGCATTTT
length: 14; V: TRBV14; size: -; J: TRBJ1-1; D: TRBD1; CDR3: CASSLGQGVTEAFF; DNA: TGTGCCAGCAGCCTAGGACAGGGGGTCACTGAAGCTTTCTTT
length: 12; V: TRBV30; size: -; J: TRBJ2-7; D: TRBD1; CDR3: CAWGQALYEQYF; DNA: TGTGCCTGGGGACAGGCCCTCTACGAGCAGTACTTC
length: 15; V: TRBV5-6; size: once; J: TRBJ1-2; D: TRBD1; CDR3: CASSFRDRGAWGYTF; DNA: TGTGCCAGCAGCTTTAGGGACAGGGGGGCGTGGGGCTACACCTTC
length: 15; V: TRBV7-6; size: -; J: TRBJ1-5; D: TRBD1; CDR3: CASSQEDRDNQPQHF; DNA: TGTGCCAGCAGCCAAGAAGACAGGGACAATCAGCCCCAGCATTTT
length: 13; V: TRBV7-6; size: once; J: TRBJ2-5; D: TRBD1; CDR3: CASSLPGQETQYF; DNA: TGTGCCAGCAGCTTACCGGGACAGGAGACCCAGTACTTC
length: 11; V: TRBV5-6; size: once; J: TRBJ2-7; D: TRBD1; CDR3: CASSRDSKQYF; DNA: TGTGCCAGCAGCCGGGACAGTAAGCAGTACTTC
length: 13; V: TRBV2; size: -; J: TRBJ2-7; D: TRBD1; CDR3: CAGGTGVVYEQYF; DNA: TGTGCCGGAGGGACAGGGGTTGTTTACGAGCAGTACTTC
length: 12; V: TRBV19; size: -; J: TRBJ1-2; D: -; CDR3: CASNSREDGYTF; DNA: TGTGCCAGTAACTCGAGGGAGGATGGCTACACCTTC
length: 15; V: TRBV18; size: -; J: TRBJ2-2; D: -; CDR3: CASSPGRGVTGELFF; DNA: TGTGCCAGCTCACCGGGCAGGGGAGTCACCGGGGAGCTGTTTTTT
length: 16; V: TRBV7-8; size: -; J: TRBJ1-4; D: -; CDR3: CASSFSGGGANEKLFF; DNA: TGTGCCAGCAGCTTTAGTGGGGGGGGTGCTAATGAAAAACTGTTTTTT
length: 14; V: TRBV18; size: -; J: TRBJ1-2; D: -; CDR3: CASSPPAVNYGYTF; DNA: TGTGCCAGCTCACCCCCCGCAGTTAACTATGGCTACACCTTC
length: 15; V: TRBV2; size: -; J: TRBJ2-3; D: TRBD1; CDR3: CASSVAGGAADTQYF; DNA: TGTGCCAGCAGTGTGGCAGGGGGCGCCGCAGATACGCAGTATTTT
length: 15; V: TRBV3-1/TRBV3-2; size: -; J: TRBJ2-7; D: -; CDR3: CASTSRLGQLYEQYF; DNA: TGTGCCAGCACATCAAGATTGGGGCAGCTTTACGAGCAGTACTTC
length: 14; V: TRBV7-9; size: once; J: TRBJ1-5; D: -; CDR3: CASSPRTSFEPQHF; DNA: TGTGCCAGCAGCCCCCGGACATCTTTTGAGCCCCAGCATTTT
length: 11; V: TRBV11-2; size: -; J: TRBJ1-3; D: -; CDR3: CASSLGVTIYF; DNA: TGTGCCAGCAGCTTAGGCGTCACCATATATTTT
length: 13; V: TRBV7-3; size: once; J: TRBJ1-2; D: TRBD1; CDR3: CASSKTQGRGYTF; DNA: TGTGCCAGCAGCAAAACACAGGGGCGAGGCTACACCTTC
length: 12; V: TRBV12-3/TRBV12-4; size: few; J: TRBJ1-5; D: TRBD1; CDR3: CASSPGGGQAHF; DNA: TGTGCCAGCAGTCCCGGAGGGGGCCAGGCGCATTTT
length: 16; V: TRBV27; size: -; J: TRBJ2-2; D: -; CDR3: CASSFGGQPSFGELFF; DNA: TGTGCCAGCAGTTTTGGGGGCCAGCCTTCTTTCGGGGAGCTGTTTTTT
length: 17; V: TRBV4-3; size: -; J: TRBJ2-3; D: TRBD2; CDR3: CASSRTTSGPSTDTQYF; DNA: TGCGCCAGCAGCCGAACGACTAGCGGGCCGAGCACAGATACGCAGTATTTT
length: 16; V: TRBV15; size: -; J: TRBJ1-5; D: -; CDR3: CATSRESRVSNQPQHF; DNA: TGTGCCACCAGCAGAGAGAGCCGGGTCAGCAATCAGCCCCAGCATTTT
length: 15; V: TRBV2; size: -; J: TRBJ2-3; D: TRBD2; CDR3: CASSLAGGPTDTQYF; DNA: TGTGCCAGCAGTTTAGCGGGGGGGCCAACAGATACGCAGTATTTT
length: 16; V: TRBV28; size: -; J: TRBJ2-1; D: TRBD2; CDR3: CASSSPPGGAYNEQFF; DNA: TGTGCCAGCAGTTCCCCACCCGGGGGGGCCTACAATGAGCAGTTCTTC
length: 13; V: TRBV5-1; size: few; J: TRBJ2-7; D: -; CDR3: CASSPGGSVHQNF; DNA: TGCGCCAGCAGCCCTGGCGGCTCAGTTCACCAAAACTTC
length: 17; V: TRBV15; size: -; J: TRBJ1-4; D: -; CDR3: CATSRDPQGPGGEKLFF; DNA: TGTGCCACCAGCAGAGACCCCCAGGGACCGGGGGGTGAAAAACTGTTTTTT
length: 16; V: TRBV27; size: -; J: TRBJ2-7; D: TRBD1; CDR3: CASTLPSGQGRYEQYF; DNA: TGTGCCAGCACTCTTCCCTCGGGACAGGGGCGGTACGAGCAGTACTTC
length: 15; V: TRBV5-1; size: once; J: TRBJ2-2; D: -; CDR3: CASSWGELGTGELFF; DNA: TGCGCCAGCAGCTGGGGGGAACTAGGCACCGGGGAGCTGTTTTTT
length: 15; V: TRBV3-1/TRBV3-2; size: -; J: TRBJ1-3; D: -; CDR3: CASSQGAGYGNTIYF; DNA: TGTGCCAGCAGCCAAGGGGCAGGGTATGGAAACACCATATATTTT
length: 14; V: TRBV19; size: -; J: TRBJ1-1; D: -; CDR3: CASSSGTLYTEAFF; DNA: TGTGCCAGTAGTTCTGGCACGTTATACACTGAAGCTTTCTTT
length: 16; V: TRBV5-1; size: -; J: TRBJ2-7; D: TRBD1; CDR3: CASSFTGGRDTYEQYF; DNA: TGCGCCAGCAGCTTTACAGGGGGCCGAGATACCTACGAGCAGTACTTC
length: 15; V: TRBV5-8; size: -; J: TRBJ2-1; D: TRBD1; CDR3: CASSPTWDRKNEQFF; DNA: TGTGCCAGCAGCCCTACCTGGGACAGGAAAAATGAGCAGTTCTTC
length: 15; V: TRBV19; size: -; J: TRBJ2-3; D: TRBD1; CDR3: CASSIGTGPTDTQYF; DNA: TGTGCCAGTAGTATTGGGACAGGACCCACAGATACGCAGTATTTT
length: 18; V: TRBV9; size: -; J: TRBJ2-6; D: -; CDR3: CASSDHRSRSEGANVLTF; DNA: TGTGCCAGCAGCGACCACAGGTCTCGAAGTGAAGGGGCCAACGTCCTGACTTTC
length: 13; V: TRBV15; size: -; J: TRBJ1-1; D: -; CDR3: CATSRESHTEAFF; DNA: TGTGCCACCAGCAGAGAGAGTCACACTGAAGCTTTCTTT
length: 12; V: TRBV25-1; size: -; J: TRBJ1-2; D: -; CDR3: CAIPDRYYGYTF; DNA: TGTGCCATCCCAGACAGGTACTATGGCTACACCTTC
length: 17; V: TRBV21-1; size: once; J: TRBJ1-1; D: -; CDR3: CASSKRCKSGMNTEAFF; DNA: TGTGCCAGCAGCAAAAGATGTAAGTCAGGGATGAACACTGAAGCTTTCTTT
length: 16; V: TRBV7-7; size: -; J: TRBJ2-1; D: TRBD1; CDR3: CASSLDPGQTYNEQFF; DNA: TGTGCCAGCAGCTTAGACCCGGGACAGACCTACAATGAGCAGTTCTTC